Shown below are 23 T cell receptor beta chains from a single sample sequenced in a study of T cell responses to AZD1222 COVID-19 vaccine. Method: immunoSEQ multiplex PCR; TCRdb's copy keeps in-frame clones and lacks some. The sample contains around 150,000 clones, more than 80% of which appear only once. The source was peripheral blood, collected 28 days after the second dose of the MenACWY control vaccine. These receptors all stem from an adult who received the MenACWY meningococcal vaccine as a control.

The chain uses TRBV11-3 and TRBJ2-7; TRBD2 aligns across 13 bases. Germline loops: CDR1 SGHNT, CDR2 YENEEA. V gave up 6 bases and J gave up 6 bases; unmatched junction bases: 8. This CDR3 has 15 residues. As DNA, the CDR3 is TGTGCCAGCAGTTCCACTAGCGGGAGGGCCGGCGAGCAGTACTTC. Translation gives CASSSTSGRAGEQYF. The full variable domain, completed using reference TRBV11-3 and TRBJ2-7, is EAGVVQSPRYKIIEKKQPVAFWCNPISGHNTLYWYLQNLGQGPELLIRYENEEAVDDSQLPKDRFSAERLKGVDSTLKIQPAELGDSAVYLCASSSTSGRAGEQYFGPGTRLTVT.

The chain couples TRBV30 to TRBJ1-2, with D possibly being TRBD1 (6 bases). The CDR3 is 13 amino acids. V gave up 3 bases and J gave up 4 bases, with 12 bases separating them. The germline V gene encodes CDR1 GTSNPN and CDR2 SVGIG (reference sequence). The DNA for the CDR3 is TGTGCCTGGAGAGGGGGGGCAGTCTATGGCTACACCTTC. Protein sequence: CAWRGGAVYGYTF.

The V gene is TRBV5-1, the J gene TRBJ2-3; the match to TRBD2 covers 10 bases. Germline V gene sequence: CDR1 SGHRS, CDR2 YFSETQ. The CDR3 loop spans 20 amino acids. The junction had 22 bases not matched to a gene; V was cut back by 4 bases and J by 5 bases. CDR3 in amino acids: CASSRDLAGEWGDMRDTQYF. CDR3 nucleotides: TGCGCCAGCAGCAGAGACCTAGCGGGAGAATGGGGCGATATGAGAGATACGCAGTATTTT.

The chain is built from TRBV28 and TRBJ2-4, with D hard to call. V shed 3 bases and J shed 0 bases, with 12 bases lying between them. Looked up from germline, CDR1 is MDHEN and CDR2 is SYDVKM. CDR3 length: 16 residues. CDR3: CASSFRGNLAKNIQYF. The CDR3 DNA reads TGTGCCAGCAGTTTTCGTGGGAACTTAGCCAAAAACATTCAGTACTTC.

The J gene is TRBJ2-7, the V gene TRBV30; a possible D gene is TRBD2 (7 bases). The CDR3 consists of 13 residues. Trimming removed 2 bases from V and 6 bases from J, with 14 bases in between. Germline CDR1 GTSNPN, CDR2 SVGIG (reference sequence). The CDR3 is CAWSRGGRLEQYF. In DNA form, the CDR3 reads TGTGCCTGGAGTAGGGGGGGTAGACTCGAGCAGTACTTC. Full variable domain (remainder filled in from reference TRBV30 and TRBJ2-7): SQTIHQWPATLVQPVGSPLSLECTVEGTSNPNLYWYRQAAGRGLQLLFYSVGIGQISSEVPQNLSASRPQDRQFILSSKKLLLSDSGFYLCAWSRGGRLEQYFGPGTRLTVT.

The chain uses TRBV7-9 and TRBJ2-7; 7 bases match TRBD2. Germline V gene lookup returns CDR1 SEHNR and CDR2 FQNEAQ (reference sequence). The CDR3 is 16 amino acids. V dropped 6 bases and J dropped 0; count of bases not matched to a gene: 11. In nucleotides, the CDR3 is TGTGCCAGCAGGTGGATTGGCGGGGGTAGCTCCTACGAGCAGTACTTC. Encoded protein: CASRWIGGGSSYEQYF.

This chain uses TRBV10-2 with TRBJ1-2; D ambiguous. From germline, CDR1 is WSHSY and CDR2 SAAADI. The CDR3 covers 15 residues. The V and J ends lost 3 bases and 4 bases respectively, with 15 bases between them. The CDR3 bases are TGCGCCAGCAGTGATGCCCCTCCAGGCGTCTATGGCTACACCTTC. Translation gives CASSDAPPGVYGYTF.

This rearrangement joins TRBV7-3 to TRBJ1-1; D is unclear. CDR1 is SGHTA and CDR2 is FQGTGA in the germline V gene. The CDR3 is 14 residues long. V gave up 7 bases and J gave up 1 base, with 13 bases separating them. The CDR3 sequence is CASTRTLGNTEAFF. CDR3 DNA sequence: TGTGCCAGCACCCGGACTCTCGGGAACACTGAAGCTTTCTTT.

The chain uses TRBV28 and TRBJ2-1, with a weak D call TRBD1 (6 bases). CDR1 MDHEN and CDR2 SYDVKM come from the germline V gene. Trimming left V 3 bases short and J 1 base short, with 13 bases between. The CDR3 covers 16 residues. The chain's CDR3 is CASSLGRTASYNEQFF. The CDR3 nucleotides are TGTGCCAGCAGTTTGGGAAGGACAGCATCCTACAATGAGCAGTTCTTC. Supplemented by reference TRBV28 and TRBJ2-1, the full variable domain reads DVKVTQSSRYLVKRTGEKVFLECVQDMDHENMFWYRQDPGLGLRLIYFSYDVKMKEKGDIPEGYSVSREKKERFSLILESASTNQTSMYLCASSLGRTASYNEQFFGPGTRLTVL.

V usage is TRBV11-2 and J usage is TRBJ2-5, with D hard to call. Trimming pared 5 bases from V and 4 bases from J, leaving 26 bases between. The CDR3 sequence is 18 residues long. Germline V gene lookup returns CDR1 SGHAT and CDR2 FQNNGV. This CDR3 is CASSLRTFPNKFGETQYF. CDR3 DNA sequence: TGTGCCAGCAGCCTAAGGACCTTTCCCAATAAGTTCGGAGAGACCCAGTACTTC.

This clone was observed a handful of times. The V and J genes are TRBV7-8 and TRBJ2-7; D might be TRBD2 (5 bases). The CDR3 is 15 residues long. The germline gives CDR1 SGHVS, CDR2 FQNEAQ. With 0 bases removed from V and 1 base from J, the gap between germline ends came to 10 bases. The CDR3 bases are TGTGCCAGCAGCTTAGCGGGAGAAATTTCCTACGAGCAGTACTTC. This gives the protein CASSLAGEISYEQYF.

The genes are TRBV9 and TRBJ2-3; 8 bases are a match to TRBD2. V was pared by 3 bases and J by 4 bases, with 10 bases of the junction left unmatched. Germline CDR1 and CDR2: SGDLS and YYNGEE. The CDR3 spans 16 residues. The CDR3 reads CASSEAPGGRSDTQYF. In DNA form, the CDR3 reads TGTGCCAGCAGCGAAGCCCCGGGGGGGCGATCAGATACGCAGTATTTT. The full variable domain, completed using reference TRBV9 and TRBJ2-3, is DSGVTQTPKHLITATGQRVTLRCSPRSGDLSVYWYQQSLDQGLQFLIQYYNGEERAKGNILERFSAQQFPDLHSELNLSSLELGDSALYFCASSEAPGGRSDTQYFGPGTRLTVL.

V is TRBV10-1 and J is TRBJ2-5; D is undetermined. CDR3 length: 13 amino acids. The germline V and J ends were trimmed by 0 bases and 4 bases, with 6 bases remaining between them. Germline-derived CDR1 and CDR2 are WNHNN and SYGVQD (reference sequence). CDR3 in DNA: TGCGCCAGCAGTGAGTCCCCACGAGAGACCCAGTACTTC. It yields the protein CASSESPRETQYF.

V usage is TRBV14 and J usage is TRBJ2-1, with a tentative D call TRBD1 (5 bases). Germline V gives CDR1 SGHDN, CDR2 FVKESK. V lost 1 base to trimming and J lost 2 bases, with 9 bases between them. This CDR3 contains 15 residues. The CDR3 nucleotides read TGTGCCAGCAGCCAAGGGGGCCAGACCTACAATGAGCAGTTCTTC. This translates into CASSQGGQTYNEQFF.

The chain combines TRBV18 with TRBJ1-2, with 7 positions matching TRBD1. CDR3 length equals 14 residues. Germline CDR1 is KGHSH and CDR2 is LQKENI. With 5 bases clipped from V and 0 bases from J, the junction kept 3 bases outside the gene matches. The CDR3 bases are TGTGCCAGCTCAACAGGACAGGCTAACTATGGCTACACCTTC. Its translation: CASSTGQANYGYTF.

This clone showed up just once. V gene TRBV18 combines with J gene TRBJ2-1; 11 nucleotides agree with TRBD2. J was trimmed by 4 bases and V by 0 bases; bases with no gene match: 2. The CDR3 is made up of 16 amino acids. CDR1 is KGHSH, CDR2 LQKENI, per germline. CDR3 sequence (DNA): TGTGCCAGCTCACCACCTAGCGGGAGGGTTTACAATGAGCAGTTCTTC. It is translated as CASSPPSGRVYNEQFF.

The chain uses TRBV27 and TRBJ2-1; 9 nucleotides match TRBD2. Germline V gene lookup returns CDR1 MNHEY and CDR2 SMNVEV (reference sequence). The CDR3 has 16 amino acids. The V segment lost 3 bases and the J segment 6 bases; nucleotides outside the gene matches: 9. This chain's CDR3 is CASSFLAGAETNEQFF. The CDR3 coding sequence is TGTGCCAGCAGTTTCTTAGCGGGAGCGGAGACCAATGAGCAGTTCTTC.

CDR3 sequence reads: CASNRDTKYTEAFF. CDR3 DNA: TGTGCCAGTAACCGGGACACCAAATACACTGAAGCTTTCTTT. This chain uses TRBV19 with TRBJ1-1, with a possible D match to TRBD1 (6 bases). The CDR3 runs to 14 residues. Germline values: CDR1 LNHDA, CDR2 SQIVND (reference sequence). Trimming removed 7 bases from V and 3 bases from J, with 15 bases in between.

The count of this clone is one. This chain uses TRBV20-1 with TRBJ2-5, with TRBD2 matching over 9 bases. The CDR3 has 13 residues. The ends lost 3 bases at V and 5 bases at J; junction bases unmatched: 4. Per germline, CDR1 DFQATT and CDR2 SNEGSKA (reference sequence). The CDR3, as DNA: TGCAGTGCTAGTTCCCTAGCGGGGGAGACCCAGTACTTC. Amino acid sequence: CSASSLAGETQYF.

J is TRBJ1-6 and V is TRBV9; 8 bases map to TRBD1. Germline CDR1 is SGDLS and CDR2 is YYNGEE. The CDR3 runs 15 residues. V shed 2 bases and J 7 bases; nucleotides not matched to a gene: 5. The CDR3 DNA is TGTGCCAGCAGCGTTCCGGACAGGGAGAATTCACCCCTCCACTTT. This encodes CASSVPDRENSPLHF.

This clone was seen a single time. The chain employs TRBV19 and TRBJ2-2, with TRBD1 as a possible D gene (5 bases). Germline V lookup: CDR1 LNHDA, CDR2 SQIVND (reference sequence). This CDR3 is 15 amino acids long. The V and J ends lost 3 bases and 2 bases respectively, with 10 bases between them. The CDR3 loop is CASSIEGVNTGELFF. CDR3 coding DNA: TGTGCCAGTAGTATCGAAGGGGTTAACACCGGGGAGCTGTTTTTT.

The rearrangement links TRBV19 to TRBJ1-6; weak D call: TRBD1 (5 bases). Trimming removed 3 bases at V and 5 bases at J, with 8 bases between. The germline V gene encodes CDR1 LNHDA and CDR2 SQIVND (reference sequence). The CDR3 has 14 residues. The CDR3 region is CASSIEGDNSPLHF. The CDR3 nucleotides are TGTGCCAGTAGTATTGAAGGGGATAATTCACCCCTCCACTTT.

The chain joins TRBV2 to TRBJ2-1; a possible D gene is TRBD2 (5 bases). The CDR3 is 13 residues long. The V end was cut by 8 bases, the J end by 9 bases, with 17 bases between. CDR1 is SNHLY, CDR2 FYNNEI, per germline. Here the CDR3 DNA reads TGTGCCAGCGGAATCACTAGAGTCGGTGAGCAGTTCTTC. Protein product: CASGITRVGEQFF.